This is a list of T cell receptor beta chains from one sample in a study of blood T cell repertoires in COVID-19. Here immunoSEQ multiplex PCR was the method, and the copy in TCRdb shows in-frame clones only, minus some. The sample comprises about 350,000 clones, approximately 89% of which are singletons, and over 3.5% rests with the top ten. Input material: peripheral blood. The origin of the receptors is a woman aged 55-70 years with COVID-19, enrolled during active disease. The CDR3 runs from the conserved cysteine through the conserved F or W. The order of the fields is V gene, clone size, D gene, J gene, CDR3 protein, CDR3 DNA. A D gene is named only where the DNA matches it firmly. Rows give clone size only sometimes, using once, few, many, or a class for an expanded clone.

v_gene: TRBV6-5; abundance: NA; d_gene: NA; j_gene: TRBJ2-7; CDR3aa: CASSYSSPLSYEQYF; CDR3nt: TGTGCCAGCAGTTACTCCTCACCGCTAAGCTACGAGCAGTACTTC
v_gene: TRBV5-1; abundance: NA; d_gene: TRBD1; j_gene: TRBJ2-5; CDR3aa: CASSLGQGETQYF; CDR3nt: TGCGCCAGCAGCTTGGGACAGGGAGAGACCCAGTACTTC
v_gene: TRBV27; abundance: NA; d_gene: NA; j_gene: TRBJ1-1; CDR3aa: CASSLSGRRDTEAFF; CDR3nt: TGTGCCAGCAGTTTATCCGGGAGGAGGGACACTGAAGCTTTCTTT
v_gene: TRBV7-3; abundance: NA; d_gene: TRBD1; j_gene: TRBJ1-2; CDR3aa: CASSPDRDYGYTF; CDR3nt: TGTGCCAGCAGCCCGGACAGGGACTATGGCTACACCTTC
v_gene: TRBV6-1; abundance: NA; d_gene: TRBD1; j_gene: TRBJ1-2; CDR3aa: CASSKEGLDRVTPNYGYTF; CDR3nt: TGTGCCAGCAGTAAAGAGGGGCTAGACAGGGTAACGCCTAACTATGGCTACACCTTC
v_gene: TRBV3-1/TRBV3-2; abundance: NA; d_gene: NA; j_gene: TRBJ1-2; CDR3aa: CASSQRQSYGYTF; CDR3nt: TGTGCCAGCAGCCAGCGACAGAGCTATGGCTACACCTTC
v_gene: TRBV18; abundance: NA; d_gene: NA; j_gene: TRBJ2-7; CDR3aa: CASSRAGGGYEQYF; CDR3nt: TGTGCCAGCTCACGGGCAGGGGGAGGTTACGAGCAGTACTTC
v_gene: TRBV11-3; abundance: NA; d_gene: NA; j_gene: TRBJ2-3; CDR3aa: CASSRRGSTDTQYF; CDR3nt: TGTGCCAGCAGCCGCAGGGGTAGCACAGATACGCAGTATTTT
v_gene: TRBV28; abundance: once; d_gene: NA; j_gene: TRBJ1-2; CDR3aa: CASSLQGILNHGYTF; CDR3nt: TGTGCCAGCAGTCTACAGGGTATCCTAAACCATGGCTACACCTTC
v_gene: TRBV7-9; abundance: few; d_gene: NA; j_gene: TRBJ1-2; CDR3aa: CASSLGQFYGYTF; CDR3nt: TGTGCCAGCAGCTTAGGACAGTTCTATGGCTACACCTTC
v_gene: TRBV19; abundance: NA; d_gene: TRBD2; j_gene: TRBJ2-4; CDR3aa: CASSIGSGTRSNIQYF; CDR3nt: TGTGCCAGTAGTATCGGATCCGGGACTAGGTCTAACATTCAGTACTTC
v_gene: TRBV12-5; abundance: NA; d_gene: TRBD1; j_gene: TRBJ2-1; CDR3aa: CASGQNTGVKQFF; CDR3nt: TGTGCTAGTGGTCAAAATACAGGGGTGAAGCAGTTCTTC
v_gene: TRBV6-5; abundance: NA; d_gene: NA; j_gene: TRBJ2-4; CDR3aa: CASSPGVLKNIQYF; CDR3nt: TGTGCCAGCAGCCCGGGTGTCCTAAAAAACATTCAGTACTTC
v_gene: TRBV19; abundance: NA; d_gene: NA; j_gene: TRBJ1-1; CDR3aa: CASSQPGGDPNTEAFF; CDR3nt: TGTGCCAGTAGTCAACCGGGGGGGGACCCTAATACTGAAGCTTTCTTT
v_gene: TRBV2; abundance: NA; d_gene: NA; j_gene: TRBJ1-3; CDR3aa: CASYSGLDGNTIYF; CDR3nt: TGTGCCAGCTACTCGGGACTTGATGGAAACACCATATATTTT
v_gene: TRBV5-6; abundance: NA; d_gene: NA; j_gene: TRBJ2-4; CDR3aa: CASSLRGAKNIQYF; CDR3nt: TGTGCCAGCAGCCTCAGGGGTGCCAAAAACATTCAGTACTTC
v_gene: TRBV29-1; abundance: NA; d_gene: TRBD2; j_gene: TRBJ2-1; CDR3aa: CSVEGGGSSYNEQFF; CDR3nt: TGCAGCGTTGAGGGCGGGGGGAGCTCCTACAATGAGCAGTTCTTC
v_gene: TRBV9; abundance: NA; d_gene: TRBD1; j_gene: TRBJ2-1; CDR3aa: CASSVDRGRFNEQFF; CDR3nt: TGTGCCAGCAGCGTAGACAGGGGTAGGTTCAATGAGCAGTTCTTC
v_gene: TRBV13; abundance: NA; d_gene: NA; j_gene: TRBJ2-2; CDR3aa: CASSPRTINTGELFF; CDR3nt: TGTGCCAGCAGCCCCCGGACTATTAACACCGGGGAGCTGTTTTTT
v_gene: TRBV7-9; abundance: NA; d_gene: TRBD1; j_gene: TRBJ2-1; CDR3aa: CASSPPLTDRVDEQFF; CDR3nt: TGTGCCAGCAGCCCCCCCCTCACCGACAGGGTAGATGAGCAGTTCTTC
v_gene: TRBV12-5; abundance: NA; d_gene: TRBD1; j_gene: TRBJ1-1; CDR3aa: CASALISGTGNRTFF; CDR3nt: TGTGCTAGTGCCTTAATTAGTGGGACAGGGAATAGGACTTTCTTT
v_gene: TRBV2; abundance: NA; d_gene: TRBD1; j_gene: TRBJ2-5; CDR3aa: CASSVEGTGKETQYF; CDR3nt: TGTGCCAGCAGTGTAGAAGGGACAGGGAAAGAGACCCAGTACTTC